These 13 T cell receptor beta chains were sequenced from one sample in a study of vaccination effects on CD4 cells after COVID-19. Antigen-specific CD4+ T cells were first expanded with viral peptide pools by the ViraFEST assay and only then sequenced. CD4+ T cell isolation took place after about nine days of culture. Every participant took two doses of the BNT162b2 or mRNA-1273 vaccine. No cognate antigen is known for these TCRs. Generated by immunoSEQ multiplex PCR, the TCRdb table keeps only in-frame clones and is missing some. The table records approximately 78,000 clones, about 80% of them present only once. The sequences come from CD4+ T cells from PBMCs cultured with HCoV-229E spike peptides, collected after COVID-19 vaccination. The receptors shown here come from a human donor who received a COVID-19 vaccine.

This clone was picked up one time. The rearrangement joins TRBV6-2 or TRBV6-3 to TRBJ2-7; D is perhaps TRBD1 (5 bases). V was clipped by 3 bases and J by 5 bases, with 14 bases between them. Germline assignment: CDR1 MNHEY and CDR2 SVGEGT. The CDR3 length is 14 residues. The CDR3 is CASSYLDSVDEQYV. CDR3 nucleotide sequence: TGTGCCAGCAGTTATTTAGACAGTGTCGACGAGCAGTACGTC.

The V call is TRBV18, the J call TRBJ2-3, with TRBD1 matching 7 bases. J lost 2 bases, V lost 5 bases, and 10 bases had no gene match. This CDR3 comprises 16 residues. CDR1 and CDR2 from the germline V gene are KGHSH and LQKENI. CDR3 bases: TGTGCCAGCTCATCCGTTACTGGACAGGCCACAGATACGCAGTATTTT. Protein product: CASSSVTGQATDTQYF.

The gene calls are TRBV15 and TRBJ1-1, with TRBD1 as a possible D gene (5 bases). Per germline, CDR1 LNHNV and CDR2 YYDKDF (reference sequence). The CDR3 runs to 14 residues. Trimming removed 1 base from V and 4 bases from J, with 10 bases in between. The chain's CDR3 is CATSRVGRGTEAFF. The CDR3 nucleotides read TGTGCCACCAGCAGAGTGGGGAGGGGCACTGAAGCTTTCTTT.

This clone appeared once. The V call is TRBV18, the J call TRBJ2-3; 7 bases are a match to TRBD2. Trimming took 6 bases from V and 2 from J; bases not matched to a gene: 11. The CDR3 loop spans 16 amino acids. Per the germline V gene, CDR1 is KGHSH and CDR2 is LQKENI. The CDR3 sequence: CASSGLERLLTDTQYF. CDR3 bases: TGTGCCAGCTCCGGACTAGAGCGGCTCCTCACAGATACGCAGTATTTT.

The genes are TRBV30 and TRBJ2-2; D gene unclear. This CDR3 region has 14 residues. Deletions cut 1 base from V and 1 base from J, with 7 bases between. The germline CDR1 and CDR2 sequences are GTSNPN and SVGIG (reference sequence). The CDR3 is CAWSGPVNTGELFF. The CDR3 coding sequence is TGTGCCTGGAGTGGGCCAGTGAACACCGGGGAGCTGTTTTTT.

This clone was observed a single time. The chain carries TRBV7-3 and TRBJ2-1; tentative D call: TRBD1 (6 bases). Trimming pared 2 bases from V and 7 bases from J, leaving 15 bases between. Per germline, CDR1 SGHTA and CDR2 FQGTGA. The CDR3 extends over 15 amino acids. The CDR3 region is CASSLRRGSENEQFF. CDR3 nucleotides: TGTGCCAGCAGCTTACGAAGGGGGTCAGAGAATGAGCAGTTCTTC.

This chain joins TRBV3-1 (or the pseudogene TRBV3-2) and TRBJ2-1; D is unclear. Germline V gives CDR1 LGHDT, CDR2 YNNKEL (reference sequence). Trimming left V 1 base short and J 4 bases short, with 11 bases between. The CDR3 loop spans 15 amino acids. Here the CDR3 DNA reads TGTGCCAGCAGCCAAGCTCGAGACTTTTACAATGAGCAGTTCTTC. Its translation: CASSQARDFYNEQFF.

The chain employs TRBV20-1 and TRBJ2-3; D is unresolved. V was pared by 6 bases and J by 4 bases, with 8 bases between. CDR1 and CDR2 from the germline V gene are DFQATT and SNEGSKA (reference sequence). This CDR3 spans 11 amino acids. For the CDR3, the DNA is TGCAGTGCAACCTTCGCAGATACGCAGTATTTT. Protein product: CSATFADTQYF.

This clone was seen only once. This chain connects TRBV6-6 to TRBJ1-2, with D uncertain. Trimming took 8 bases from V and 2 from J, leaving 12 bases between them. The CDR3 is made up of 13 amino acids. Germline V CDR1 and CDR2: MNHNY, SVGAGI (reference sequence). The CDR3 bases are TGTGCCAGCCGCTCCAGGACGAACTATGGCTACACCTTC. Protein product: CASRSRTNYGYTF.

CDR3 DNA: TGTGCCAGCTCACCCCGTCGGGCGACCAACGAGCAGTACGTC. Its translation: CASSPRRATNEQYV. The chain carries TRBV18 and TRBJ2-7; D is uncertain. V lost 3 bases, J lost 5 bases, and 14 bases lay in between. Germline CDR1 KGHSH, CDR2 LQKENI. There are 14 residues in the CDR3.

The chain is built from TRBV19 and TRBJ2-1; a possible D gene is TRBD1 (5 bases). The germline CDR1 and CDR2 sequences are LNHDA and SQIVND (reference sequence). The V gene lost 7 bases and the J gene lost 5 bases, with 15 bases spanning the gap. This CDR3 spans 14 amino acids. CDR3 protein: CASINRKGDNEQFF. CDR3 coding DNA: TGTGCCAGTATAAACAGGAAGGGTGACAATGAGCAGTTCTTC.

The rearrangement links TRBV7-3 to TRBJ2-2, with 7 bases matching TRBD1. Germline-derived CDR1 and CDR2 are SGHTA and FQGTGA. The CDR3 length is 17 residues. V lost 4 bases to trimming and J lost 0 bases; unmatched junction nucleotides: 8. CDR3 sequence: CASSSPRGQSNTGELFF. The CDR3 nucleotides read TGTGCCAGCAGCTCACCCCGGGGACAGTCGAACACCGGGGAGCTGTTTTTT.

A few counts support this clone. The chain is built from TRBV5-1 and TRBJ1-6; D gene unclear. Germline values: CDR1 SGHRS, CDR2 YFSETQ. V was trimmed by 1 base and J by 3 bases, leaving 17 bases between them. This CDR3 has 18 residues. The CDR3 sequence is CASSLSGAGYLYNSPLHF. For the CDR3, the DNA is TGCGCCAGCAGCTTGTCGGGCGCAGGCTACCTCTATAATTCACCCCTCCACTTT.